The 31 T cell receptor beta chains below were found in one sample sequenced in a study of control samples from healthy donors and cancer patients. Using immunoSEQ multiplex PCR, the repertoire was profiled, and TCRdb retains in-frame clones only, with some absent. The data show about 92,000 clones, 82% seen once. Sequencing was carried out using blood. These receptors came from a woman aged 55 to 70 in good health.

This clone was observed once. This sequence joins TRBV9 and TRBJ2-1, with D possibly being TRBD2 (6 bases). The CDR3 length is 15 residues. With 4 bases removed from V and 5 bases from J, the gap between germline ends came to 16 bases. CDR1 is SGDLS and CDR2 is YYNGEE in the germline V gene. DNA of the CDR3: TGTGCCAGCAGCCTCCGGGACTGGACAAACAATGAGCAGTTCTTC. This codes for CASSLRDWTNNEQFF. The full variable domain, rest sourced from reference TRBV9 and TRBJ2-1, is DSGVTQTPKHLITATGQRVTLRCSPRSGDLSVYWYQQSLDQGLQFLIQYYNGEERAKGNILERFSAQQFPDLHSELNLSSLELGDSALYFCASSLRDWTNNEQFFGPGTRLTVL.

This chain joins TRBV11-2 and TRBJ1-2, with 9 nucleotides matching TRBD1. V lost 1 base, J lost 8 bases, and 2 bases stayed unmatched. The germline V gene has CDR1 SGHAT and CDR2 FQNNGV. The CDR3 is 13 residues long. CDR3 sequence reads: CASSLVGTGGYTF. The CDR3 nucleotides are TGTGCCAGCAGCTTAGTTGGGACAGGGGGCTACACCTTC.

This chain uses TRBV19 with TRBJ2-3; possibly TRBD1 or TRBD2 for D (5 bases each). Trimming took off 4 bases at V and 5 bases at J, with 16 bases between the two ends. The length of the CDR3 is 15 residues. The germline gives CDR1 LNHDA, CDR2 SQIVND (reference sequence). CDR3 region: CASSTGTKLGDTQYF. CDR3 DNA sequence: TGTGCCAGTAGTACAGGGACCAAGTTGGGAGATACGCAGTATTTT.

The J gene is TRBJ1-2, the V gene TRBV5-6, with D tentatively TRBD1 (5 bases). The V end was cut by 2 bases, the J end by 5 bases, with 10 bases between. The CDR3 is 13 residues long. Looked up from germline, CDR1 is SGHDT and CDR2 is YYEEEE. This CDR3 reads CASSFWGGYGYTF. Written as DNA, the CDR3 is TGTGCCAGCAGCTTCTGGGGCGGGTATGGCTACACCTTC. The whole variable domain, filled in from reference TRBV5-6 and TRBJ1-2, reads DAGVTQSPTHLIKTRGQQVTLRCSPKSGHDTVSWYQQALGQGPQFIFQYYEEEERQRGNFPDRFSGHQFPNYSSELNVNALLLGDSALYLCASSFWGGYGYTFGSGTRLTVV.

The chain links TRBV19 to TRBJ1-5; a possible D gene is TRBD1 (5 bases). This CDR3 has 15 amino acids. CDR1 LNHDA and CDR2 SQIVND come from the germline V gene (reference sequence). Trimming took 6 bases from V and 9 from J, leaving 21 bases between them. The CDR3 DNA reads as TGTGCCAGTAGGGTATCTGCATGGGGGACGGGGCCCCAGCATTTT. Amino acids: CASRVSAWGTGPQHF.

The rearrangement joins TRBV7-2 to TRBJ2-7, with 7 bases aligning to TRBD2. The ends lost 5 bases at V and 7 bases at J; junction bases unmatched: 17. The CDR3 consists of 16 residues. Germline V lookup: CDR1 SGHTA, CDR2 FQGNSA. The CDR3 coding sequence is TGTGCCAGCAGCCTCTCCTTCGGCGGGGGAGCGGGGGAGCAGTACTTC. Translation: CASSLSFGGGAGEQYF.

The V gene is TRBV6-5, the J gene TRBJ2-1, with TRBD1 matching 9 bases. With V trimmed by 4 bases and J by 10 bases, 5 bases remained unmatched. Germline values: CDR1 MNHEY, CDR2 SVGAGI. The CDR3 length is 13 residues. The CDR3 loop is CASSSSDRGEQFF. The CDR3 coding sequence is TGTGCCAGCAGTTCATCGGACAGGGGAGAGCAGTTCTTC.

This chain uses TRBV7-6 with TRBJ1-5; tentative D call: TRBD1 (6 bases). The germline gives CDR1 SGHVS, CDR2 FNYEAQ. V lost 1 base, J lost 3 bases, and 19 bases lay in between. The CDR3 contains 18 residues. The CDR3 DNA follows: TGTGCCAGCAGCTTAGTAAACCCGGACAGACCATACAATCAGCCCCAGCATTTT. Residues: CASSLVNPDRPYNQPQHF.

This clone has more than one count but fewer than ten. The chain uses TRBV5-1 and TRBJ2-5, with D maybe TRBD2 (7 bases). The CDR3 runs to 16 residues. Trimming took 2 bases from V and 2 from J, leaving 16 bases between them. Germline CDR1 reads SGHRS; CDR2 reads YFSETQ. CDR3 loop: CASSLSGGSLQETQYF. CDR3 sequence (DNA): TGCGCCAGCAGCTTATCGGGGGGCTCCCTACAAGAGACCCAGTACTTC.

This CDR3 reads CASSESGSSGSNEQFF. The CDR3 DNA is TGCGCCAGCAGTGAGTCCGGGTCTAGCGGGAGCAATGAGCAGTTCTTC. This sequence joins TRBV10-1 and TRBJ2-1, with 10 positions matching TRBD2. This CDR3 contains 16 residues. J gave up 6 bases and V 0 bases, and 5 bases lay outside the gene matches. Germline CDR1 WNHNN, CDR2 SYGVQD (reference sequence).

This chain joins TRBV19 and TRBJ1-5; tentatively, D is TRBD1 (6 bases). Germline CDR1 reads LNHDA; CDR2 reads SQIVND (reference sequence). V dropped 2 bases and J dropped 5 bases, with 13 bases sitting between them. The CDR3 length is 15 residues. The CDR3 bases are TGTGCCAGTAGTATAAGCCACAGGGAGCATCAGCCCCAGCATTTT. The encoded protein is CASSISHREHQPQHF.

The chain carries TRBV7-2 and TRBJ1-1, with D possibly being TRBD1 (5 bases). V shed 2 bases and J shed 1 base, with 5 bases lying between them. The germline CDR1 and CDR2 sequences are SGHTA and FQGNSA. This CDR3 region has 13 residues. In nucleotides, the CDR3 is TGTGCCAGCAGCTTAAGGGGGAACACTGAAGCTTTCTTT. As protein: CASSLRGNTEAFF.

The chain employs TRBV7-2 and TRBJ1-4, with TRBD1 matching over 7 bases. The CDR3 is 14 amino acids. The germline gives CDR1 SGHTA, CDR2 FQGNSA. Trimming cost V 3 bases and J 5 bases; bases outside gene matches: 3. The CDR3 loop is CASSLDRQNEKLFF. CDR3 coding DNA: TGTGCCAGCAGCTTGGACAGGCAAAATGAAAAACTGTTTTTT.

CDR3: CASSLRTGGSNEKLFF. The DNA for the CDR3 is TGTGCCAGCAGCCTACGGACAGGGGGTTCTAATGAAAAACTGTTTTTT. The chain couples TRBV7-9 to TRBJ1-4; 10 bases fit TRBD1. Germline lookup yields CDR1 SEHNR and CDR2 FQNEAQ (reference sequence). CDR3 length equals 16 residues. V gave up 5 bases and J gave up 3 bases; unmatched junction bases: 6. The full variable domain, in which reference TRBV7-9 and TRBJ1-4 provide the parts outside the CDR3, is DTGVSQNPRHKITKRGQNVTFRCDPISEHNRLYWYRQTLGQGPEFLTYFQNEAQLEKSRLLSDRFSAERPKGSFSTLEIQRTEQGDSAMYLCASSLRTGGSNEKLFFGSGTQLSVL.

The chain combines TRBV7-9 with TRBJ2-2; D uncertain. Germline-derived CDR1 and CDR2 are SEHNR and FQNEAQ (reference sequence). Trimming took 2 bases from V and 7 from J, leaving 11 bases between them. This CDR3 has 14 residues. Here the CDR3 reads CASSLNYPLGELFF. The CDR3 coding sequence is TGTGCCAGCAGCTTAAACTACCCCCTCGGGGAGCTGTTTTTT.

This chain uses TRBV5-6 with TRBJ2-7; no reliable D call. V dropped 1 base and J dropped 5 bases, with 10 bases sitting between them. There are 13 residues in the CDR3. In germline, CDR1 is SGHDT, CDR2 YYEEEE. Here the CDR3 DNA reads TGTGCCAGCAGCTTGTTGAGTCTCCACGAGCAGTACTTC. Translation gives CASSLLSLHEQYF.

V gene TRBV29-1 combines with J gene TRBJ2-6; D gene ambiguous. V lost 0 bases, J lost 2 bases, and 8 bases lay in between. The CDR3 loop spans 15 amino acids. Germline CDR1 SQVTM, CDR2 ANQGSEA. CDR3: CSVEDPGPGANVLTF. The CDR3 coding sequence is TGCAGCGTTGAAGATCCTGGTCCTGGGGCCAACGTCCTGACTTTC.

This chain links TRBV19 with TRBJ1-2, with TRBD1 matching over 7 bases. CDR1 is LNHDA, CDR2 SQIVND, per germline (reference sequence). The V and J ends lost 8 bases and 2 bases, in that order; junction bases with no gene match: 8. The CDR3 contains 14 residues. The CDR3 here is CASCRTGKNYGYTF. The DNA of the CDR3 is TGTGCCAGTTGCAGGACAGGCAAGAACTATGGCTACACCTTC. Full variable domain (outside the CDR3, taken from reference TRBV19 and TRBJ1-2): DGGITQSPKYLFRKEGQNVTLSCEQNLNHDAMYWYRQDPGQGLRLIYYSQIVNDFQKGDIAEGYSVSREKKESFPLTVTSAQKNPTAFYLCASCRTGKNYGYTFGSGTRLTVV.

This clone was observed a few times. The CDR3 DNA reads TGTGCCAGTAGTACGAGACAGGGAGGGGGGAACACTGAAGCTTTCTTT. As protein: CASSTRQGGGNTEAFF. This chain uses TRBV19 with TRBJ1-1, with TRBD1 identical over 7 bases. Germline loops: CDR1 LNHDA, CDR2 SQIVND (reference sequence). The CDR3 has 16 residues. V trimming: 4 bases; J trimming: 1 base; junction bases outside the gene matches: 9.

The count of this clone is one. This sequence joins TRBV5-4 and TRBJ1-1; no clear D gene. Per germline, CDR1 SGHNT and CDR2 YYREEE (reference sequence). The length of the CDR3 is 13 residues. Trimming stripped 3 bases from V and 2 bases from J, with 8 bases between. The DNA of the CDR3 is TGTGCCAGCAGCTCACCGGCCAACACTGAAGCTTTCTTT. Protein product: CASSSPANTEAFF.

A remark on this clone: This sample also contains other DNA sequences that code for the same CDR3. The V call is TRBV14, the J call TRBJ1-1; D ambiguous. The germline gives CDR1 SGHDN, CDR2 FVKESK. V lost 1 base and J 0 bases, leaving 6 bases between the germline ends. The CDR3 is made up of 14 amino acids. DNA for the CDR3: TGTGCCAGCAGCCAAGCCGGGATGAACACTGAAGCTTTCTTT. Protein sequence: CASSQAGMNTEAFF.

The chain recombines TRBV6-2 or TRBV6-3 with TRBJ2-7, with 10 bases fitting TRBD2. V shed 6 bases and J 0 bases; nucleotides not matched to a gene: 11. The CDR3 sequence is 17 residues long. The germline V gene encodes CDR1 MNHEY and CDR2 SVGEGT. The CDR3 DNA reads TGTGCCAGCAGCCGACAAGCGGGAGGGCGGGTCTCCTACGAGCAGTACTTC. This encodes CASSRQAGGRVSYEQYF.

The chain recombines TRBV5-1 with TRBJ1-4; possibly TRBD1 for D (6 bases). The V end was cut by 0 bases, the J end by 8 bases, with 17 bases between. The germline gives CDR1 SGHRS, CDR2 YFSETQ. This CDR3 is 16 amino acids long. CDR3 DNA sequence: TGCGCCAGCAGCTTGGCCCAGACAGGTGGCGGGGAAAAACTGTTTTTT. Protein sequence: CASSLAQTGGGEKLFF.

The rearrangement uses TRBV4-1 and TRBJ2-1; 7 bases fit TRBD2. V was pared by 5 bases and J by 3 bases, with 10 bases of the junction left unmatched. The germline CDR1 and CDR2 sequences are MGHRA and YSYEKL. This CDR3 has 16 residues. CDR3 amino acids: CASSGRREPLYNEQFF. The CDR3, as DNA: TGCGCCAGCAGCGGTCGGCGGGAGCCCCTCTACAATGAGCAGTTCTTC.

The genes are TRBV5-1 and TRBJ2-5, with 9 nucleotides matching TRBD2. This CDR3 contains 14 residues. Germline V lookup: CDR1 SGHRS, CDR2 YFSETQ. V was pared by 6 bases and J by 5 bases, with 8 bases of the junction left unmatched. The CDR3 DNA reads TGCGCCAGCAAAGGCGGGAGGGCAGGGGAGACCCAGTACTTC. Translated, it gives CASKGGRAGETQYF.

This chain joins TRBV19 and TRBJ1-1; no firm D call. The CDR3 totals 12 residues. Germline CDR1 is LNHDA and CDR2 is SQIVND (reference sequence). V gave up 5 bases and J gave up 5 bases, with 9 bases separating them. CDR3 sequence: CASSWLGTEAFF. Here the CDR3 DNA reads TGTGCCAGTAGTTGGTTGGGGACTGAAGCTTTCTTT.

This chain uses TRBV5-1 with TRBJ2-3, with a weak D call TRBD2 (6 bases). CDR3 size: 14 residues. Germline loops: CDR1 SGHRS, CDR2 YFSETQ. The V gene lost 5 bases and the J gene lost 3 bases, with 13 bases spanning the gap. The CDR3 protein is CASSRGGGTDTQYF. As DNA, the CDR3 is TGCGCCAGCAGTCGGGGTGGGGGGACAGATACGCAGTATTTT.

The CDR3 sequence is CAIGREETQYF. The CDR3 nucleotides read TGTGCCATCGGGCGGGAAGAGACCCAGTACTTC. V is TRBV10-3 and J is TRBJ2-5; TRBD2 might be the D (5 bases). Germline-derived CDR1 and CDR2 are ENHRY and SYGVKD. The CDR3 covers 11 residues. Deletions cut 8 bases from V and 3 bases from J, with 7 bases between.

V usage is TRBV18 and J usage is TRBJ1-2; 10 bases align to TRBD1. CDR1 and CDR2 from the germline V gene are KGHSH and LQKENI. The length of the CDR3 is 14 residues. The junction had 0 bases not matched to a gene; V was cut back by 2 bases and J by 3 bases. CDR3 bases: TGTGCCAGCTCACCAGGGACAGGGGACTATGGCTACACCTTC. It translates to CASSPGTGDYGYTF.

The chain joins TRBV28 to TRBJ1-6, with no clear D. Germline values: CDR1 MDHEN, CDR2 SYDVKM. The V and J ends lost 3 bases and 7 bases respectively, with 13 bases between them. CDR3 size: 15 residues. Written as DNA, the CDR3 is TGTGCCAGCAGTTTTCCTGCGAGGGTCAATTCACCCCTCCACTTT. It codes for CASSFPARVNSPLHF.

This chain connects TRBV5-6 to TRBJ1-4; the D is unclear. V was clipped by 2 bases and J by 0 bases, with 11 bases between them. Looked up from germline, CDR1 is SGHDT and CDR2 is YYEEEE. There are 16 residues in the CDR3. CDR3 nucleotides: TGTGCCAGCAGCTTACGTGTCGGTGCAACTAATGAAAAACTGTTTTTT. The encoded protein is CASSLRVGATNEKLFF. Full variable domain (rest looked up from reference TRBV5-6 and TRBJ1-4): DAGVTQSPTHLIKTRGQQVTLRCSPKSGHDTVSWYQQALGQGPQFIFQYYEEEERQRGNFPDRFSGHQFPNYSSELNVNALLLGDSALYLCASSLRVGATNEKLFFGSGTQLSVL.